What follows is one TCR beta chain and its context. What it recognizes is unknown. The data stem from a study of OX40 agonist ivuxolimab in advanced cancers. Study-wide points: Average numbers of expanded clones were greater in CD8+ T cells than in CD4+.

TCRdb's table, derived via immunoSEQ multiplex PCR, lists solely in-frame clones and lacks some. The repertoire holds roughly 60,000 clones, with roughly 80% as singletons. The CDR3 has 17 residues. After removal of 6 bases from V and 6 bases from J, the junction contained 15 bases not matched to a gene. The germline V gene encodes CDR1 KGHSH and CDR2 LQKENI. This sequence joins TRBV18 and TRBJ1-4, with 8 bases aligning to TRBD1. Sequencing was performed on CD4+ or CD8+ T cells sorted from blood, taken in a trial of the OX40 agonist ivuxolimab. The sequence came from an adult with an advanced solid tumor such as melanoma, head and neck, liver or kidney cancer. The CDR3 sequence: CASSQTPRQGLDEKLFF. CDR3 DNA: TGTGCCAGCTCGCAAACTCCTCGACAGGGGTTGGATGAAAAACTGTTTTTT.